The 11 T cell receptor beta chains listed next were all sequenced from one sample in a study of Tregs in tolerant kidney transplant recipients. Repertoires were generated with immunoSEQ multiplex PCR, while TCRdb's copy carries only in-frame clones and drops some. The table has some 16,000 clones, approximately 92% seen once. Input material: CD8+ T cells from blood. Receptors were obtained from a human donor in good health.

J is TRBJ2-5 and V is TRBV9; no firm D call. Germline V gene sequence: CDR1 SGDLS, CDR2 YYNGEE. Trimming took 0 bases from V and 5 from J, leaving 8 bases between them. The CDR3 totals 13 residues. The CDR3 reads CASSVVERETQYF. The CDR3 DNA sequence: TGTGCCAGCAGCGTAGTTGAACGGGAGACCCAGTACTTC.

This chain connects TRBV15 to TRBJ2-1; D might be TRBD2 (6 bases). Germline loops: CDR1 LNHNV, CDR2 YYDKDF (reference sequence). Deletions cut 5 bases from V and 6 bases from J, with 14 bases between. The CDR3 is 14 residues long. The CDR3 bases are TGTGCCACCAGCGCGTCGGGAGTCAGCAATGAGCAGTTCTTC. Amino acids: CATSASGVSNEQFF.

The genes are TRBV19 and TRBJ1-4, with TRBD1 matching over 7 bases. Germline loops: CDR1 LNHDA, CDR2 SQIVND (reference sequence). There are 16 residues in the CDR3. Trimming at V came to 7 bases and at J to 4 bases, leaving 12 bases not matched to a gene. In nucleotides, the CDR3 is TGTGCCAGTAAAGAACACAGACAGGGTAATAATGAAAAACTGTTTTTT. Its protein is CASKEHRQGNNEKLFF.

The chain couples TRBV20-1 to TRBJ2-5; D is unclear. CDR3 length: 10 residues. The V gene's germline CDR1 is DFQATT and CDR2 SNEGSKA (reference sequence). The germline V and J ends were trimmed by 3 bases and 5 bases, with 4 bases remaining between them. CDR3 coding DNA: TGCAGTGCTAGGACGGAGACCCAGTACTTC. Its protein is CSARTETQYF.

The J gene is TRBJ2-1, the V gene TRBV15, with 12 bases lining up with TRBD2. V lost 6 bases and J lost 4; bases outside the gene matches: 4. From germline, CDR1 is LNHNV and CDR2 YYDKDF (reference sequence). The CDR3 has 15 residues. The CDR3 protein is CATRSTSGGYNEQFF. In DNA form, the CDR3 reads TGTGCCACCAGAAGTACTAGCGGGGGGTACAATGAGCAGTTCTTC. Full variable domain (remainder filled in from reference TRBV15 and TRBJ2-1): DAMVIQNPRYQVTQFGKPVTLSCSQTLNHNVMYWYQQKSSQAPKLLFHYYDKDFNNEADTPDNFQSRRPNTSFCFLDIRSPGLGDTAMYLCATRSTSGGYNEQFFGPGTRLTVL.

V usage is TRBV11-2 and J usage is TRBJ2-3, with D unresolved. This CDR3 region has 13 residues. Trimming removed 7 bases at V and 2 bases at J, with 10 bases between. Germline lookup yields CDR1 SGHAT and CDR2 FQNNGV. The CDR3 region is CASIHGDTDTQYF. The DNA of the CDR3 is TGTGCCAGCATCCACGGAGACACAGATACGCAGTATTTT.

The gene calls are TRBV19 and TRBJ2-1; the match to TRBD2 covers 7 bases. The germline gives CDR1 LNHDA, CDR2 SQIVND (reference sequence). This CDR3 comprises 12 residues. V trimming: 10 bases; J trimming: 7 bases; junction bases outside the gene matches: 7. Here the CDR3 reads CATRAGVNEQFF. In nucleotides, the CDR3 is TGTGCCACCAGGGCGGGAGTTAATGAGCAGTTCTTC.

This rearrangement joins TRBV6-5 to TRBJ1-1; D not certain. Deletions cut 2 bases from V and 2 bases from J, with 6 bases between. From germline, CDR1 is MNHEY and CDR2 SVGAGI. The length of the CDR3 is 13 residues. The DNA of the CDR3 is TGTGCCAGCAGTTACGAGGGTAACACTGAAGCTTTCTTT. The encoded protein is CASSYEGNTEAFF.

The V gene is TRBV4-3, the J gene TRBJ2-7; TRBD1 aligns across 7 bases. The CDR3 has 16 amino acids. The germline CDR1 and CDR2 sequences are LGHNA and YSLEER. The junction had 9 bases not matched to a gene; V was cut back by 0 bases and J by 4 bases. CDR3 DNA sequence: TGCGCCAGCAGCCAAGATAGGGCAGGGGGAAGGTACGAGCAGTACTTC. As protein: CASSQDRAGGRYEQYF.

The V call is TRBV6-5, the J call TRBJ1-2; D is undetermined. The germline gives CDR1 MNHEY, CDR2 SVGAGI. V was clipped by 0 bases and J by 8 bases, with 13 bases between them. CDR3 length: 14 amino acids. The CDR3 loop is CASSYSPFGKGYTF. CDR3 DNA: TGTGCCAGCAGTTACTCCCCATTCGGGAAAGGCTACACCTTC.

This rearrangement joins TRBV27 to TRBJ2-7; a possible D gene is TRBD1 (5 bases). The germline V and J ends were trimmed by 8 bases and 5 bases, with 19 bases remaining between them. Germline V gives CDR1 MNHEY, CDR2 SMNVEV (reference sequence). The CDR3 extends over 14 amino acids. DNA of the CDR3: TGTGCCAGCCCCACGATGGCAGGGTTCGACGAGCAGTACTTC. It translates to CASPTMAGFDEQYF.